Here is one T cell receptor (beta chain) with its context. The V end was cut by 3 bases, the J end by 3 bases, with 8 bases between. The germline gives CDR1 MNHEY, CDR2 SMNVEV (reference sequence). This CDR3 is 13 amino acids long. The data were obtained in a study of blood T cell repertoires in COVID-19. As for the study in general: Acute and convalescent COVID-19 specimens originated in the United States, Italy and Spain. T cells, B-cell-depleted T cells, or PBMCs provided the cDNA or gDNA that served as material.

Per the authors' pipeline: The assay estimated nucleated cells by amplifying reference gene primers. The method was immunoSEQ multiplex PCR; TCRdb's version includes in-frame clones alone and lacks a portion of them. V and J calls plus clone size are reproduced from that table; the DNA served to infer D and trimming. In the table there are 350,000 or so clones, 85% to 90% of which are singletons. Sequencing was carried out using peripheral blood. The V call is TRBV27, the J call TRBJ1-1, with a tentative D call TRBD1 (5 bases). The clonotype comes from a man aged 18 to 30 with active or convalescent COVID-19. The CDR3, as DNA: TGTGCCAGCAGTTTCGCAGGGTACACTGAAGCTTTCTTT. Translation: CASSFAGYTEAFF.